This paragraph covers one TCR beta chain sequence. Assay: immunoSEQ multiplex PCR; the TCRdb copy retains only in-frame clones and omits some. The sample lists 150,000 to 200,000 clones; 85% to 90% were seen once. The data derive from a study of control samples from healthy donors and cancer patients. The germline V gene encodes CDR1 MDHEN and CDR2 SYDVKM. Trimming stripped 11 bases from V and 4 bases from J, with 17 bases between. The CDR3 has 13 amino acids. The sequence was collected from a woman aged 50 to 60 in good health. The specimen was blood. The V call is TRBV28, the J call TRBJ1-1; no clear D. CDR3 coding DNA: TGTGCCTCCGTCCGTGATTCGATCACTGAAGCTTTCTTT. Amino acid sequence: CASVRDSITEAFF.